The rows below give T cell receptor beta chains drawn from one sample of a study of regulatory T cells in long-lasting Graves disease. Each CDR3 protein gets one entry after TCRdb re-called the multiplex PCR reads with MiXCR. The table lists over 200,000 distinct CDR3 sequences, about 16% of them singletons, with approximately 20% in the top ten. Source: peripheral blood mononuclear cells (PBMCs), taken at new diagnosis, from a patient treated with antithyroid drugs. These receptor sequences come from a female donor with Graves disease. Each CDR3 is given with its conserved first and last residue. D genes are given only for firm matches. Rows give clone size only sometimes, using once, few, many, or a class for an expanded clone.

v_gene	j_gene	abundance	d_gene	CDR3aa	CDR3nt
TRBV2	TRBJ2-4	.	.	CASSEWEQGGNIQYF	TGTGCCAGCAGTGAGTGGGAACAGGGAGGAAACATTCAGTACTTC
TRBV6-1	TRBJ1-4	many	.	CASTVAGPRSNEKLFF	TGTGCCAGCACGGTGGCAGGCCCGAGGTCTAATGAAAAACTGTTTTTT
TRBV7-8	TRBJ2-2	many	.	CASSLNPGELFF	TGTGCCAGCAGCTTAAACCCCGGGGAGCTGTTTTTT
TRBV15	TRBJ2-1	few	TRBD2	CATSRGGRDRNEQFF	TGTGCCACCAGCCGCGGCGGGAGAGACCGCAATGAGCAGTTCTTC
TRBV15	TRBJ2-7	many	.	CATSRDNGAYEQYF	TGTGCCACCAGCAGAGATAACGGGGCATACGAGCAGTACTTC
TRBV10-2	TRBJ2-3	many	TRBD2	CASRRSSSGSTDTQYF	TGCGCCAGCAGGAGATCATCTAGCGGTAGCACAGATACGCAGTATTTT
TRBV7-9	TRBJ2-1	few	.	CASSHGRGEQFF	TGTGCCAGCAGTCACGGCCGGGGGGAGCAGTTCTTC
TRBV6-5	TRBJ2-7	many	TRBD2	CASSYRAGGPDVEQYF	TGTGCCAGCAGTTACAGAGCGGGAGGGCCGGATGTCGAGCAGTACTTC
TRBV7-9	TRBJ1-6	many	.	CASSGPWGSPLHF	TGTGCCAGCAGCGGCCCGTGGGGGTCACCCCTCCACTTT
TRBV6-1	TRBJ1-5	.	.	CASSWTARGQPQHF	TGTGCCAGCAGCTGGACCGCCCGAGGTCAGCCCCAGCATTTT
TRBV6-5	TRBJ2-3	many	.	CASSSRVTDTQYF	TGTGCCAGCAGTTCTAGGGTGACAGATACGCAGTATTTT
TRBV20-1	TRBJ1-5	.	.	CSATQGNQPQHF	TGCAGTGCTACCCAGGGGAATCAGCCCCAGCATTTT
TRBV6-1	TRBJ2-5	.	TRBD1	CASSAGQGAGETQYF	TGTGCCAGCAGTGCTGGACAGGGGGCAGGGGAGACCCAGTACTTC
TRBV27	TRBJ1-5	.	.	CASTSSGGNQLQHF	TGTGCCAGCACCTCCTCTGGGGGCAATCAGCTCCAGCATTTT
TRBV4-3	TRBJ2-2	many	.	CASSRGRSGELFF	TGCGCCAGCAGCCGGGGAAGGTCCGGGGAGCTGTTTTTT
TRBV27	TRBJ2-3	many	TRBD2	CASSFRLAGTTDTQYF	TGTGCCAGCAGTTTTCGACTAGCGGGGACCACAGATACGCAGTATTTT
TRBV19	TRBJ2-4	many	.	CASSKEGTQDIQYF	TGTGCCAGTAGTAAGGAGGGGACACAGGACATTCAGTACTTC
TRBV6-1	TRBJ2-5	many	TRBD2	CASTAGGRETQYF	TGTGCCAGCACTGCGGGGGGCCGAGAGACCCAGTACTTC
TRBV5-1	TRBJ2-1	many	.	CASSLGRQISDNEQFF	TGCGCCAGCAGCTTGGGGAGACAGATATCTGACAATGAGCAGTTCTTC
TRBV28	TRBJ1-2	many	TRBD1	CASATDRVLSFTRLAF	TGTGCCAGCGCTACAGACAGGGTCCTTTCGTTTACCCGCTTAGCCTTC
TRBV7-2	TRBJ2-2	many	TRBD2	CASRTSGRARTGELFF	TGTGCCAGCAGGACTAGCGGGAGGGCACGGACCGGGGAGCTGTTTTTT
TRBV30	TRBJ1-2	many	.	CVQGLGYGYTF	TGTGTGCAGGGGTTGGGTTATGGCTACACCTTC
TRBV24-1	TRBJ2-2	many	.	CATSDYLDGELFF	TGTGCCACCAGTGATTACCTTGACGGGGAGCTGTTTTTT
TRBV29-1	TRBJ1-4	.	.	CSVWDPNEKLFF	TGCAGCGTGTGGGACCCTAATGAAAAACTGTTTTTT
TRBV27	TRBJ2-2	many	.	CASSRTATDRTGELFF	TGTGCCAGCAGTCGGACAGCGACGGATCGGACCGGGGAGCTGTTTTTT
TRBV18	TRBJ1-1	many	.	CASSPAGAGDTEAFF	TGTGCCAGCTCACCTGCGGGGGCCGGGGACACTGAAGCTTTCTTT
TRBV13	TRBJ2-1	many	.	CASSLFGDTKFF	TGTGCCAGCAGCTTATTCGGGGATACGAAGTTCTTC
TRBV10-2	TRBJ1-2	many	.	CASSAYGDGYTF	TGCGCCAGCAGTGCGTACGGGGATGGCTACACCTTC
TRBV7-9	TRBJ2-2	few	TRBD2	CASSESRDYRPGELFF	TGTGCCAGCAGCGAATCCCGGGACTACCGTCCCGGGGAGCTGTTTTTT
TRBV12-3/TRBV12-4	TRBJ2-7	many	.	CASRKDRSSYEQYF	TGTGCCAGCAGAAAGGACCGGAGCTCCTACGAGCAGTACTTC
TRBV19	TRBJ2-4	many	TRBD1	CASSPRTGPVWNIQYF	TGTGCCAGTAGTCCCCGGACAGGGCCGGTTTGGAACATTCAGTACTTC
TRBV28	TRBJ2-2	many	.	CASSFMGQTGELFF	TGTGCCAGCAGTTTTATGGGGCAGACTGGGGAGCTGTTTTTT
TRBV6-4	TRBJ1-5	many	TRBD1	CASSDAGTGSNQPQHF	TGTGCCAGCAGTGACGCGGGGACAGGGAGCAATCAGCCCCAGCATTTT
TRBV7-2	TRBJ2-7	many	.	CASSFSGRSSYEQYF	TGTGCCAGCAGCTTCTCGGGGCGGAGCTCCTACGAGCAGTACTTC
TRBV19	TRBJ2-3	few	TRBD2	CASSTESTSGTDTQYF	TGTGCCAGTAGTACAGAATCGACTAGCGGGACAGATACGCAGTATTTT
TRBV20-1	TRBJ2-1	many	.	CSARHHWGDEQFF	TGCAGTGCTAGACACCACTGGGGGGATGAGCAGTTCTTC
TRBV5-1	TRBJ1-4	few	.	CASSLQGRKNEKLFF	TGCGCCAGCAGCTTGCAGGGCAGGAAAAATGAAAAACTGTTTTTT
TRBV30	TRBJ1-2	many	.	CAWSPDGYGYTF	TGTGCCTGGAGCCCAGACGGTTATGGCTACACCTTC
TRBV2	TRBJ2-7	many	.	CASSNSYEQYF	TGTGCCAGCAGTAACAGCTACGAGCAGTACTTC
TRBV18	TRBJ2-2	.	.	CASSQRMELFF	TGTGCCAGCTCACAACGGATGGAGCTGTTTTTT
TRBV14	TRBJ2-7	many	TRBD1	CASSHLGGLSSYEQYF	TGTGCCAGCAGCCACCTAGGGGGCCTTAGCTCCTACGAGCAGTACTTC
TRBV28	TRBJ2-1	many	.	CASSNRFGPQFF	TGTGCCAGCAGTAACAGATTCGGACCCCAGTTCTTC
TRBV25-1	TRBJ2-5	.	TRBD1	CASSELGTGEETQYF	TGTGCCAGCAGTGAATTAGGGACAGGGGAAGAGACCCAGTACTTC
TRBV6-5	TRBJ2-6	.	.	CASSYSAPNGANVLTF	TGTGCCAGCAGTTACTCAGCCCCGAACGGGGCCAACGTCCTGACTTTC
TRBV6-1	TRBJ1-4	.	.	CASSQSPSLGEKLFF	TGTGCCAGCAGTCAATCACCCTCCCTGGGTGAAAAACTGTTTTTT
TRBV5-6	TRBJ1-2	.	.	CASSLVVPYGYTF	TGTGCCAGCAGCTTGGTCGTGCCCTATGGCTACACCTTC
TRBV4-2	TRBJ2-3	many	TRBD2	CASSQVGGSADTQYF	TGTGCCAGCAGCCAAGTGGGCGGGAGCGCAGATACGCAGTATTTT
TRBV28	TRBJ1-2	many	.	CATTPVVGYGYTF	TGTGCCACGACCCCGGTGGTGGGCTATGGCTACACCTTC
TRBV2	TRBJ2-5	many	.	CASSVLPQETQYF	TGTGCCAGCAGTGTGTTACCCCAAGAGACCCAGTACTTC
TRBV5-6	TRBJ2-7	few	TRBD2	CASSSLGRVYEQYF	TGTGCCAGCAGCTCCCTCGGGAGGGTCTACGAGCAGTACTTC
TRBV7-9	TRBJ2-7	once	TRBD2	CASSLGSGTRYEQYF	TGTGCCAGCAGCTTGGGGTCCGGGACTAGGTACGAGCAGTACTTC
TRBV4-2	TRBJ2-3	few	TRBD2	CASSQDLLAEHTDTQYF	TGTGCCAGCAGCCAAGATCTACTAGCGGAGCACACAGATACGCAGTATTTT
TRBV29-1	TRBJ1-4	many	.	CSVEDGNEKLFF	TGCAGCGTTGAGGACGGTAATGAAAAACTGTTTTTT
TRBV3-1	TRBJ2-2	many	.	CASSRRGIGAGELFF	TGTGCCAGCAGCCGAAGGGGAATTGGAGCCGGGGAGCTGTTTTTT
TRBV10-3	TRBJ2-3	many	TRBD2	CAISESSGSPDTQYF	TGTGCCATCAGTGAGTCGAGCGGGAGCCCAGATACGCAGTATTTT